The next 17 T cell receptor beta chains were all read from a single sample in a study of T cells in women clearing cervical HPV infection. Using immunoSEQ multiplex PCR, the repertoire was profiled, and TCRdb retains in-frame clones only, with some absent. This sample lists roughly 34,000 clones; its ten largest clones have less than 9%. The sample comprised blood buffy coat. The receptor source for this set is a woman between 18 and 70 years old with a cervical HPV16 infection that either progressed to CIN3+ or cleared (not recorded which).

Notes on this clone: Read data end 3 residues before the CDR3 end; the end is taken from the germline J gene. V is TRBV18 and J is TRBJ1-1, with 8 bases lining up with TRBD1. The CDR3 length is 15 residues. The germline V gene encodes CDR1 KGHSH and CDR2 LQKENI. V lost 3 bases, J lost 2 bases, and 5 bases stayed unmatched. The CDR3 sequence is CASSPAGQGNTEAFF. Partial CDR3 DNA: TGTGCCAGCTCACCGGCTGGACAGGGCAACACTGAA.

Notes on this clone: The read halts 3 residues ahead of the CDR3 end, with the missing end drawn from the germline J gene. The V gene is TRBV7-2, the J gene TRBJ2-2, with unresolved D. The CDR3 has 13 residues. From germline, CDR1 is SGHTA and CDR2 FQGNSA. The chain's CDR3 is CASSLVYDSPLFF. The sequenced CDR3 bases are TGTGCCAGCAGCTTAGTTTATGATAGCCCG.

The CDR3 DNA, read in part, is TGTGCCAGCAGCCACTTCACAAGCCAAGAGACC. Translated: CASSHFTSQET. The entire CDR3 is CASSHFTSQETQYF. J is TRBJ2-5 and V is TRBV14; no firm D call. The CDR3 is cut off 3 residues early in the read; its end comes from the germline J gene. The CDR3 sequence is 14 residues long. Germline CDR1 reads SGHDN; CDR2 reads FVKESK. V was pared by 3 bases and J by 1 base, with 9 bases between.

With regard to this clone: The read terminates 3 residues before the CDR3 end, so the remaining end is supplied by the germline J gene. The chain couples TRBV6-4 to TRBJ2-1; 12 nucleotides align to TRBD2. Germline values: CDR1 MRHNA, CDR2 SNTAGT. V shed 4 bases, J shed 9 bases, and the junction held 7 bases outside the gene matches. The CDR3 spans 15 residues. Incomplete CDR3 DNA: TGTGCCAGCAGTGCCCTAGCGGGGGGGCTTGGTGAG. This sequence encodes CASSALAGGLGE. The full CDR3 protein is CASSALAGGLGEQFF.

As regards this clone: The read terminates 3 residues before the CDR3 end, so the remaining end is supplied by the germline J gene. V usage is TRBV5-1 and J usage is TRBJ2-1, with 7 bases fitting TRBD1. Germline values: CDR1 SGHRS, CDR2 YFSETQ. J gave up 5 bases and V 4 bases, and 3 bases lay outside the gene matches. CDR3 length equals 13 residues. The sequenced part of the CDR3 DNA is TGCGCCAGCAGCCTCGGACAGGACAATGAG. This translates into CASSLGQDNE. The whole CDR3 is CASSLGQDNEQFF.

As regards this clone: The read finishes 3 residues shy of the CDR3 end, and the germline J gene is used to complete it. The chain recombines TRBV7-2 with TRBJ2-4; D is perhaps TRBD2 (5 bases). The CDR3 is 11 residues long. Germline CDR1 and CDR2: SGHTA and FQGNSA. CDR3 DNA, as far as it was read: TGTGCCAGCAGCCGAGACTATGGT. Its translation: CASSRDYG. The CDR3 as a whole reads CASSRDYGQYF. Based on the CDR3 plus reference TRBV7-2 and TRBJ2-4, the full variable domain is GAGVSQSPSNKVTEKGKDVELRCDPISGHTALYWYRQSLGQGLEFLIYFQGNSAPDKSGLPSDRFSAERTGGSVSTLTIQRTQQEDSAVYLCASSRDYGQYFGAGTRLSVL.

Note on this clone: The read ends 3 residues shy of where the CDR3 ends; the end is completed using the germline J gene. The V and J genes are TRBV19 and TRBJ1-2; TRBD1 might be the D (6 bases). Between the trimmed V and J ends, which lost 10 bases and 4 bases, there was a span of 22 bases. Per the germline V gene, CDR1 is LNHDA and CDR2 is SQIVND (reference sequence). This CDR3 spans 15 amino acids. The chain's CDR3 is CATHPGGARGYGYTF. CDR3 DNA, as far as it was read: TGTGCCACCCACCCCGGGGGGGCGCGGGGCTATGGC.

The CDR3 bases that were read are TGTGCCAGCAGCTTAGCGCTAGTCTCCGAC. The encoded protein is CASSLALVSD. Given in full, the CDR3 is CASSLALVSDYTF. V usage is TRBV7-8 and J usage is TRBJ1-2, with D uncertain. The sequenced fragment ends 3 residues before the CDR3 boundary, so the rest is inferred from the germline J gene. The CDR3 loop spans 13 amino acids. Germline CDR1 reads SGHVS; CDR2 reads FQNEAQ. Based on the CDR3 plus reference TRBV7-8 and TRBJ1-2, the full variable domain is GAGVSQSPRYKVAKRGQDVALRCDPISGHVSLFWYQQALGQGPEFLTYFQNEAQLDKSGLPSDRFFAERPEGSVSTLKIQRTQQEDSAVYLCASSLALVSDYTFGSGTRLTVV.

As to this clone: The read finishes 3 residues shy of the CDR3 end, and the germline J gene is used to complete it. The gene calls are TRBV20-1 and TRBJ1-1; 8 bases map to TRBD1. There are 16 residues in the CDR3. The ends lost 3 bases at V and 6 bases at J; junction bases unmatched: 15. Germline loops: CDR1 DFQATT, CDR2 SNEGSKA (reference sequence). Partial CDR3 DNA: TGCAGTGCTAGTTCGGCAGGGGGCGCCGGAATGGCTGAA. Protein sequence: CSASSAGGAGMAE. The CDR3 in its entirety is CSASSAGGAGMAEAFF.

Details on this clone: Coverage ceases 3 residues before the CDR3 finishes, and the germline J gene fills in the end. Other DNA sequences from this sample encode an identical CDR3 as well. V gene TRBV14 combines with J gene TRBJ1-3; TRBD1 matches at 9 bases. The germline CDR1 and CDR2 sequences are SGHDN and FVKESK. Germline trimming cut 1 base from V and 2 bases from J; bases unmatched to any gene: 0. This CDR3 comprises 15 residues. The CDR3 bases that were read are TGTGCCAGCAGCCAAGGACAGGGGGCTGGAAACACC. It codes for CASSQGQGAGNT. The entire CDR3 sequence reads CASSQGQGAGNTIYF.

Comments on this clone: From the germline J gene comes the end of the CDR3, since the read stops 3 residues before it. The J gene is TRBJ1-2, the V gene TRBV5-4, with 12 bases that match TRBD1. Germline CDR1 reads SGHNT; CDR2 reads YYREEE (reference sequence). CDR3 length: 15 amino acids. The V gene end was trimmed by 4 bases and the J gene end by 6 bases; junction bases not matched to a gene: 7. The covered CDR3 bases are TGTGCCAGCAGCGTGCCGGGACAGGGGGCGGATGGC. Translated, it gives CASSVPGQGADG. The complete CDR3 sequence is CASSVPGQGADGYTF.

Remarks on this clone: Read sequence stops 3 residues before the CDR3 end, and the germline J gene provides the missing end. The chain recombines TRBV5-1 with TRBJ2-5; 7 bases are a match to TRBD1. Germline V gives CDR1 SGHRS, CDR2 YFSETQ. With 2 bases clipped from V and 5 bases from J, the junction kept 9 bases outside the gene matches. The CDR3 runs 15 residues. The CDR3 sequence is CASSFETGPRETQYF. The CDR3 DNA, read in part, is TGCGCCAGCAGCTTCGAGACAGGGCCACGGGAGACC.

Concerning this clone: The read stops 3 residues short of the end of the CDR3; the missing end is completed from the germline J gene. The rearrangement links TRBV2 to TRBJ1-2; D is perhaps TRBD1 (5 bases). The CDR3 contains 14 residues. From germline, CDR1 is SNHLY and CDR2 FYNNEI. The sequenced CDR3 bases are TGTGCCAGCAGTGAGGAGCTAGCGGGGCTTACC. Translated: CASSEELAGLT. The full-length CDR3 reads as CASSEELAGLTYTF. Drawing the rest from reference TRBV2 and TRBJ1-2, the complete variable domain is EPEVTQTPSHQVTQMGQEVILRCVPISNHLYFYWYRQILGQKVEFLVSFYNNEISEKSEIFDDQFSVERPDGSNFTLKIRSTKLEDSAMYFCASSEELAGLTYTFGSGTRLTVV.

Notes on this clone: The observed sequence ends 3 residues before the CDR3 terminus, with the missing tail filled in from the germline J gene. J is TRBJ1-6 and V is TRBV7-3; TRBD1 agrees at 7 bases. V was pared by 5 bases and J by 9 bases, with 19 bases of the junction left unmatched. This CDR3 has 18 amino acids. CDR1 is SGHTA, CDR2 FQGTGA, per germline. The part of the CDR3 DNA that was read is TGTGCCAGCAGCCCATCGGACAGGTACGATCACTGGGGTTCACCC. This codes for CASSPSDRYDHWGSP. From start to end, the CDR3 is CASSPSDRYDHWGSPLHF.

Of note for this clone: The read is 3 residues too short to cover the CDR3 end, so that end is filled in from the germline J gene. The genes are TRBV20-1 and TRBJ1-1, with D possibly matching TRBD1 (5 bases). V gave up 6 bases and J gave up 5 bases, with 19 bases separating them. The CDR3 contains 14 residues. Per germline, CDR1 DFQATT and CDR2 SNEGSKA (reference sequence). CDR3 DNA, as far as it was read: TGCAGTGCCGGACGCGGGGGAAGAAGGACTGAA. This gives the protein CSAGRGGRRTE. The entire CDR3 protein reads CSAGRGGRRTEAFF.

A word on this clone: The observed sequence ends 3 residues before the CDR3 terminus, with the missing tail filled in from the germline J gene. The chain joins TRBV12-3 or TRBV12-4 to TRBJ1-1; D is perhaps TRBD1 (6 bases). Trimming shortened V by 3 bases and J by 5 bases, and 13 bases separated the two germline ends. This CDR3 has 14 residues. The covered CDR3 bases are TGTGCCAGCAGTTTGCCGGGGGGCGGAACTGAA. It specifies CASSLPGGGTE. Given in full, the CDR3 is CASSLPGGGTEAFF.

Comment on this clone: With the read ending 3 residues before the CDR3 end, the germline J gene is used to fill in that end. The chain recombines TRBV18 with TRBJ1-2; D unclear. The CDR3 sequence is 14 residues long. Germline assignment: CDR1 KGHSH and CDR2 LQKENI. CDR3 bases read: TGTGCCAGCTCACCACCAGCGGGCACAGATACC. Protein: CASSPPAGTDT. The entire CDR3 reads CASSPPAGTDTYTF.